The clone carrying this TCR beta chain was seen once. The antigen is undetermined. These data are taken from a study of cytomegalovirus exposure and HLA in healthy donors. General observations from the study: It was reported that the classifier diagnosed cytomegalovirus status with high specificity and sensitivity in both the original and validation cohorts. Some TCR beta chains (164 of them) were listed as cytomegalovirus-associated.

Profiled with immunoSEQ multiplex PCR; TCRdb holds only in-frame clones, not every one. The sample lists approximately 170,000 clones, 75% to 95% occurring once. The germline V and J ends were trimmed by 7 bases and 0 bases, with 12 bases remaining between them. Germline values: CDR1 MNHNS, CDR2 SASEGT. This CDR3 contains 14 residues. The J gene is TRBJ1-1, the V gene TRBV6-1, with D uncertain. Sequences were obtained from PBMCs. This TCR came from a woman aged 18-29 years in good health and CMV-seropositive. CDR3 amino acids: CASKNAGMNTEAFF. Here the CDR3 DNA reads TGTGCCAGCAAGAACGCGGGCATGAACACTGAAGCTTTCTTT.